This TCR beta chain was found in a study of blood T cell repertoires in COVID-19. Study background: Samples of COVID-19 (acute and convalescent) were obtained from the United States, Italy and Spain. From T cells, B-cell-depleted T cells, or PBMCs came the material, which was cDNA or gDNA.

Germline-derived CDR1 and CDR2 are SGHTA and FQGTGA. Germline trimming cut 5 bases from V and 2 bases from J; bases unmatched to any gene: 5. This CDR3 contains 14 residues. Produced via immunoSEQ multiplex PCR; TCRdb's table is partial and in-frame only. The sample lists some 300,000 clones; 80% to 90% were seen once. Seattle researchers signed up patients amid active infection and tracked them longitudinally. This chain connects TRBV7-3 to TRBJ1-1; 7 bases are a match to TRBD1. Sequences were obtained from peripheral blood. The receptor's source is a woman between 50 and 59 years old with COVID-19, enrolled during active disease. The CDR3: CASSRDSLNTEAFF. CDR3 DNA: TGTGCCAGCAGCAGGGACAGCCTAAACACTGAAGCTTTCTTT. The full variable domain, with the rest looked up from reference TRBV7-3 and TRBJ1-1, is GAGVSQTPSNKVTEKGKYVELRCDPISGHTALYWYRQSLGQGPEFLIYFQGTGAADDSGLPNDRFFAVRPEGSVSTLKIQRTERGDSAVYLCASSRDSLNTEAFFGQGTRLTVV.